This TCR beta chain was captured by sequencing in a study of blood T cell repertoires in COVID-19. For the study at large: Nucleic acid was either cDNA or gDNA, and it came from T cells, B-cell-depleted T cells, or PBMCs.

Profiled with immunoSEQ multiplex PCR; TCRdb holds only in-frame clones, not every one. The repertoire has about 250,000 clones, around 80% of them found once; the top ten carry 27%. The germline gives CDR1 LNHDA, CDR2 SQIVND (reference sequence). This CDR3 has 13 amino acids. Trimming took 5 bases from V and 7 from J, leaving 14 bases between them. The V call is TRBV19, the J call TRBJ1-2; perhaps TRBD1 as D (5 bases). Material: peripheral blood. This TCR came from a man aged 35 to 55 with acute or convalescent COVID-19. CDR3: CASSGASSGGYTF. Here the CDR3 DNA reads TGTGCCAGTAGTGGGGCCTCTTCGGGTGGCTACACCTTC.